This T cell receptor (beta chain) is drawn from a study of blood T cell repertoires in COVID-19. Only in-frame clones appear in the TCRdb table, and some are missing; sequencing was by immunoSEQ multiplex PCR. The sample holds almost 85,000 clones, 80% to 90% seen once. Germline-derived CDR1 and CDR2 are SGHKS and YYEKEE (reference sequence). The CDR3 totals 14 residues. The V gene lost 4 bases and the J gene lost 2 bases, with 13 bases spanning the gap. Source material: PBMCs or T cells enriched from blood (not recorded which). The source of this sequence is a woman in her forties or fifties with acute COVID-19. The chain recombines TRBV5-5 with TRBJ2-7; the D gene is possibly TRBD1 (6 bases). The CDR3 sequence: CASSHRAVPYEQYF. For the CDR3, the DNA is TGTGCCAGCAGCCACAGGGCTGTCCCCTACGAGCAGTACTTC.